Listed below are T cell receptor beta chains from one sample, sequenced in a study of blood T cell repertoires in COVID-19. Clones were read by immunoSEQ multiplex PCR, and TCRdb kept only the in-frame ones, dropping some. The sample contains about 120,000 clones, less than 75% of which appear only once. Sequenced input: peripheral blood. The receptors here all came from a human donor with acute or convalescent COVID-19. The donor label of this sample is uncertain. CDR3s include the opening cysteine and the closing phenylalanine or tryptophan. D genes are given only for firm matches. Clone size, where shown, is once, few, many, or a class for clones that have expanded.

length,size,D,V,J,CDR3,DNA
16,.,.,TRBV28,TRBJ2-1,CASSPTRAYLYNEQFF,TGTGCCAGCAGCCCCACCAGGGCCTATCTATACAATGAGCAGTTCTTC
13,few,.,TRBV27,TRBJ1-2,CASSPGTLGGYTF,TGTGCCAGCAGTCCCGGGACACTGGGTGGCTACACCTTC
14,.,.,TRBV5-1,TRBJ1-1,CASSTGRSNTEAFF,TGCGCCAGCAGCACAGGACGGTCGAACACTGAAGCTTTCTTT
16,.,TRBD1,TRBV5-1,TRBJ2-5,CASKEGDRGLLETQYF,TGCGCCAGCAAGGAGGGTGACAGGGGGCTTCTAGAGACCCAGTACTTC
13,.,TRBD1,TRBV7-3,TRBJ1-1,CASSLTGGTEAFF,TGTGCCAGCAGCCTCACAGGGGGCACTGAAGCTTTCTTT
13,.,TRBD1,TRBV5-1,TRBJ1-2,CASSSQGDYGYTF,TGCGCCAGCAGTTCCCAGGGGGATTATGGCTACACCTTC
15,.,TRBD2,TRBV18,TRBJ2-3,CASSPRSGGQDTQYF,TGTGCCAGCTCACCACGGAGCGGGGGGCAAGATACGCAGTATTTT
16,.,.,TRBV25-1,TRBJ1-3,CASSGSQGLAGNTIYF,TGTGCCAGCAGCGGCTCCCAGGGGTTGGCTGGAAACACCATATATTTT
14,once,TRBD1,TRBV5-1,TRBJ2-2,CASSLGQGARELFF,TGCGCCAGCAGCTTGGGACAGGGGGCCCGGGAGCTGTTTTTT
13,.,TRBD1,TRBV29-1,TRBJ1-4,CSVSRQGGEKLFF,TGCAGCGTTTCACGACAGGGGGGTGAAAAACTGTTTTTT
15,.,.,TRBV19,TRBJ2-5,CASSPNRVGSETQYF,TGTGCCAGTAGTCCGAACAGGGTGGGGTCAGAGACCCAGTACTTC
16,once,TRBD2,TRBV6-5,TRBJ2-5,CASSYSGGGRSETQYF,TGTGCCAGCAGTTACTCTGGCGGGGGTCGGTCCGAGACCCAGTACTTC
15,few,.,TRBV4-1,TRBJ1-6,CASSQGGGLNSPLHF,TGCGCCAGCAGCCAAGGGGGGGGCCTAAATTCACCCCTCCACTTT
18,.,TRBD2,TRBV5-1,TRBJ2-1,CASTGPHRSLAGYGEQFF,TGCGCCAGCACCGGACCTCATAGGTCGCTAGCGGGGTACGGTGAGCAGTTCTTC
15,.,TRBD2,TRBV7-8,TRBJ2-3,CASSFSSGGADTQYF,TGTGCCAGCAGCTTTTCTAGCGGGGGGGCCGATACGCAGTATTTT
13,.,TRBD1,TRBV9,TRBJ1-2,CASSQEGARGYTF,TGTGCCAGCAGCCAGGAGGGGGCGCGTGGCTACACCTTC
14,.,TRBD1,TRBV30,TRBJ1-4,CACLSGTGNEKLFF,TGTGCCTGCCTCTCAGGGACAGGGAACGAAAAACTGTTTTTT
16,.,TRBD2,TRBV3-1/TRBV3-2,TRBJ2-7,CASSPHAASGPYEQYF,TGTGCCAGCAGCCCCCATGCGGCTAGCGGACCCTACGAGCAGTACTTC